Each of the 5 T cell receptor beta chains below was sequenced from the same sample in a study of T cells in Graves' hyperthyroidism and ophthalmopathy. TCR beta CDR3 regions were amplified from RNA. When the TCR CDR3 underwent first-round RT-PCR, the HTBI primer set was used. Each CDR3 protein gets one entry after TCRdb re-called the multiplex PCR reads with MiXCR. The sample carries some 320,000 distinct CDR3 sequences, about 13% recorded once. The specimen was blood. The receptors originated from a middle-aged woman with Graves' ophthalmopathy.

Comments on this clonotype: With a much larger clone just one base away, this may be a read error. The rearrangement joins TRBV20-1 to TRBJ2-7, with 10 bases fitting TRBD2. Per germline, CDR1 DFQATT and CDR2 SNEGSKA (reference sequence). CDR3 length: 15 amino acids. Written as DNA, the CDR3 is TGCAGGCCGGGGAGCGGGAGGGCGGCCGGGGGCGAGCGGTACTTC. Protein sequence: CRPGSGRAAGGERYF.

The sample holds a few counts of this clonotype. This chain connects TRBV15 to TRBJ1-5; D gene ambiguous. CDR3 size: 13 residues. V dropped 4 bases and J dropped 1 base, with 5 bases sitting between them. Looked up from germline, CDR1 is LNHNV and CDR2 is YYDKDF (reference sequence). The CDR3 reads CATSTSSNQPQHF. The CDR3 region has the DNA TGTGCCACCAGCACTTCAAGCAATCAGCCCCAGCATTTT.

This clonotype was counted many times. The V call is TRBV12-3 or TRBV12-4, the J call TRBJ2-2; the match to TRBD1 covers 10 bases. The CDR3 is 16 residues long. Trimming cost V 5 bases and J 2 bases; bases outside gene matches: 5. CDR3 residues: CASSPATGGNTGELFF. CDR3 in DNA: TGTGCCAGCAGTCCAGCGACAGGGGGCAACACCGGGGAGCTGTTTTTT.

This clonotype has ten or more counts. The chain couples TRBV6-5 to TRBJ2-7; no clear D gene. The CDR3 length is 14 residues. V gave up 10 bases and J gave up 0 bases, with 16 bases separating them. Germline V lookup: CDR1 MNHEY, CDR2 SVGAGI. CDR3 nucleotides: TGTGCCACCGCCAAAGGGATTAGCTCCTACGAGCAGTACTTC. Protein: CATAKGISSYEQYF.

This clonotype was found once. Germline and junction disagree at one end, which may indicate a read error. The chain carries TRBV19 and TRBJ1-1; D is uncertain. The CDR3 totals 15 residues. From germline, CDR1 is LNHDA and CDR2 SQIVND (reference sequence). Here the CDR3 reads CASSIGQQPGTEVFF. CDR3 in DNA: TGTGCCAGTAGTATAGGGCAACAACCGGGCACTGAAGTTTTCTTT.